Sequencing of this TCR beta chain was carried out in a study of identical twins. Study outcomes and limitations: Carriage of fewer insertions was seen in abundant cord blood beta clonotypes, whereas memory repertoires showed none. Models came in too low on out-of-frame TCR alpha sharing in monozygotic twins.

This clonotype was counted a few times. Its antigen remains unidentified. A template switching step contributed a universal primer site, while unique molecular identifiers were present in the cDNA. One entry per CDR3 protein, called by TCRdb with MiXCR from the 5' RACE reads. The table includes around 650,000 distinct CDR3 sequences, around 7.5% detected once. The length of the CDR3 is 17 residues. CDR1 and CDR2 from the germline V gene are MDHEN and SYDVKM. Trimming at V came to 6 bases and at J to 5 bases, leaving 12 bases not matched to a gene. This sample was shared with a second study, whose subject was yellow fever vaccine responses in identical twins. According to that study: Twins' vaccine T cell responses reportedly seemed partly convergent and partly personalized.

The receptor was derived from a young woman in good health. The V and J genes are TRBV28 and TRBJ2-1; 11 bases align to TRBD2. Sequencing used PBMCs. CDR3: CASSFSLAGLADNEQFF. The CDR3 DNA reads as TGTGCCAGCAGCTTCAGTTTGGCGGGACTAGCGGACAATGAGCAGTTCTTC.